These T cell receptor beta chains were read from a single sample in a study of blood T cells in healthy people across ages. TCRdb re-called the 5' RACE reads through MiXCR, storing one row per CDR3 protein. Among 1.8 million or so distinct CDR3 sequences, around 40% were seen once, and the ten largest hold approximately 22%. The specimen was blood. These receptors were obtained from a human donor in good health. Each CDR3 is given with its conserved first and last residue. A D gene is named only where the DNA matches it firmly. Clone size is given for some rows only: seen once, a few or many times, or a class if the clone is expanded.

TRBD1,few,TRBV5-1,TRBJ2-4,CASSPGGSEGNIQYF,TGCGCCAGCAGTCCAGGGGGCTCAGAGGGAAACATTCAGTACTTC
TRBD2,NA,TRBV20-1,TRBJ2-5,CSARGGSGLAETQYF,TGCAGTGCTAGAGGAGGCTCAGGACTAGCGGAGACCCAGTACTTC
NA,NA,TRBV5-1,TRBJ1-2,CASSLSAASYSGYTF,TGCGCCAGCAGCTTGTCGGCCGCGTCCTACTCTGGCTACACCTTC
TRBD1,few,TRBV4-3,TRBJ2-1,CASSQEGQGSNEQFF,TGCGCCAGCAGCCAAGAGGGACAGGGCAGTAATGAGCAGTTCTTC
NA,few,TRBV2,TRBJ1-1,CASRIRTNTEAFF,TGTGCCAGCAGGATAAGAACGAACACTGAAGCTTTCTTT
NA,NA,TRBV4-3,TRBJ1-2,CASSQDYWGLGSYTF,TGCGCCAGCAGCCAAGATTATTGGGGGCTTGGTAGCTACACCTTC
NA,NA,TRBV12-3/TRBV12-4,TRBJ2-5,CASSSRGLGTQYF,TGTGCCAGCAGTTCCCGAGGGCTAGGGACCCAGTACTTC
NA,NA,TRBV12-3/TRBV12-4,TRBJ2-3,CASSLAGGAGATQYF,TGTGCCAGCAGTTTAGCTGGGGGGGCTGGTGCTACGCAGTATTTT
NA,few,TRBV2,TRBJ2-4,CASISIAKNIQYF,TGTGCCAGCATTTCCATAGCCAAAAACATTCAGTACTTC
NA,few,TRBV6-6,TRBJ2-7,CASTTILGEQYF,TGTGCCAGCACCACGATACTTGGGGAGCAGTACTTC
NA,NA,TRBV4-3,TRBJ2-5,CASSQDVGIETQYF,TGCGCCAGCAGCCAAGATGTAGGGATAGAGACCCAGTACTTC
NA,NA,TRBV6-5,TRBJ2-5,CASSSGWDLETQYF,TGTGCCAGCAGTTCGGGGTGGGACCTAGAGACCCAGTACTTC
NA,NA,TRBV7-3,TRBJ2-5,CASSLMGTKETQYF,TGTGCCAGCAGCTTAATGGGGACAAAAGAGACCCAGTACTTC
NA,NA,TRBV28,TRBJ2-5,CASSLGSNRVYQETQYF,TGTGCCAGCAGTTTAGGGTCGAACAGGGTGTACCAAGAGACCCAGTACTTC
TRBD2,few,TRBV5-4,TRBJ2-1,CASSFEAGVNNEQFF,TGTGCCAGCAGCTTTGAAGCGGGGGTGAACAATGAGCAGTTCTTC
NA,NA,TRBV28,TRBJ2-7,CASSWETGEIHEQYF,TGTGCCAGCAGCTGGGAGACAGGTGAGATCCACGAGCAGTACTTC
TRBD1,few,TRBV4-3,TRBJ2-5,CASSQDLTGGERETQYF,TGCGCCAGCAGCCAAGACCTAACAGGGGGCGAACGAGAGACCCAGTACTTC
NA,NA,TRBV5-5,TRBJ2-1,CASSRSGRAYNEQFF,TGTGCCAGCAGCCGGTCGGGGCGGGCCTACAATGAGCAGTTCTTC
NA,NA,TRBV12-5,TRBJ2-3,CASGLVPETDTQYF,TGTGCTAGTGGTTTGGTACCTGAGACAGATACGCAGTATTTT
NA,few,TRBV7-8,TRBJ2-1,CASSYLEGNEQFF,TGTGCCAGCAGCTACCTAGAGGGGAATGAGCAGTTCTTC
TRBD1,NA,TRBV3-1,TRBJ2-1,CTSSHGTGKLYNEQFF,TGTACCAGCAGCCACGGGACAGGGAAATTATACAATGAGCAGTTCTTC
TRBD1,NA,TRBV20-1,TRBJ2-7,CSALDRDLSGQYF,TGCAGTGCCCTGGACAGGGACTTGAGTGGCCAGTACTTC
NA,NA,TRBV5-1,TRBJ2-7,CASKQMVGHEQYF,TGCGCCAGCAAACAAATGGTGGGCCACGAGCAGTACTTC
NA,NA,TRBV7-3,TRBJ2-2,CASKPPGKNTGELFF,TGTGCCAGCAAGCCCCCAGGGAAGAACACCGGGGAGCTGTTTTTT
NA,NA,TRBV29-1,TRBJ1-2,CSVERGEIYTF,TGCAGCGTTGAAAGAGGGGAGATCTACACCTTC
NA,once,TRBV7-9,TRBJ1-1,CASSLILEGPNTEAFF,TGTGCCAGCAGCTTAATTCTGGAGGGGCCGAACACTGAAGCTTTCTTT